These T cell receptor beta chains were read from a single sample in a study of identical twins. TCRdb analysed the 5' RACE reads with MiXCR anew, one entry per CDR3 protein. The sample contains 500,000 to 600,000 distinct CDR3 sequences, about 20% of which appear only once. The data were also submitted as part of a second study, on T cells expressing NK-cell markers.

Sequencing was done on a sample of CD4+ T cells sorted from blood. Source of these receptors: a woman aged 18 to 35 in good health. The CDR3 runs from the conserved cysteine through the conserved F or W. The order of the fields is D gene, CDR3 length, J gene, V gene, clone size, CDR3 protein, CDR3 DNA. The D gene is left open where the match is weak. The size entry is marked missing in some rows and otherwise reads once, few, many or a size class.

>-|15|TRBJ2-7|TRBV7-3|few
CASSLGASVVSEQYF
TGTGCCAGCAGCTTAGGTGCGTCGGTAGTCTCGGAGCAGTACTTC
>-|13|TRBJ2-5|TRBV4-3|-
CASSPTVQETQYF
TGCGCCAGCAGCCCGACCGTTCAAGAGACCCAGTACTTC
>-|15|TRBJ1-6|TRBV20-1|-
CSALSVGGSNSPLHF
TGCAGTGCTCTCTCAGTGGGGGGCAGTAATTCACCCCTCCACTTT
>-|14|TRBJ1-5|TRBV7-2|few
CASSLIGGDQPQHF
TGTGCCAGCAGCTTGATCGGGGGAGATCAGCCCCAGCATTTT
>-|15|TRBJ2-1|TRBV20-1|few
CSARWRETSYNEQFF
TGCAGTGCTAGATGGCGGGAAACCTCCTACAATGAGCAGTTCTTC
>-|13|TRBJ2-7|TRBV20-1|few
CSARIPGSYEQYF
TGCAGTGCGCGGATCCCAGGGTCCTACGAGCAGTACTTC
>-|16|TRBJ2-3|TRBV12-3/TRBV12-4|-
CASSRAGGGGTDTQYF
TGTGCCAGCAGCCGGGCAGGCGGAGGGGGCACAGATACGCAGTATTTT
>TRBD2|18|TRBJ2-3|TRBV28|-
CASSLRLAGLTSTDTQYF
TGTGCCAGCAGTTTAAGGCTAGCGGGATTAACTAGCACAGATACGCAGTATTTT
>-|12|TRBJ1-3|TRBV11-2|few
CASSFGENTIYF
TGTGCCAGCAGCTTTGGGGAAAACACCATATATTTT
>-|11|TRBJ2-5|TRBV29-1|-
CTGAAQETQYF
TGCACCGGGGCGGCGCAAGAGACCCAGTACTTC
>-|15|TRBJ1-5|TRBV20-1|few
CSARAGKSGNQPQHF
TGCAGTGCTAGAGCGGGAAAATCGGGCAATCAGCCCCAGCATTTT
>TRBD2|15|TRBJ2-7|TRBV7-9|once
CASSFRTSGRGEQYF
TGTGCCAGCAGCTTTCGGACTAGCGGGAGAGGCGAGCAGTACTTC
>-|13|TRBJ1-3|TRBV29-1|-
CSGVTGSGNTIYF
TGCAGCGGCGTAACAGGGTCTGGAAACACCATATATTTT
>-|11|TRBJ2-4|TRBV6-6|-
CASSQEYIQYF
TGTGCCAGCAGCCAAGAGTACATTCAGTACTTC
>-|16|TRBJ2-1|TRBV7-9|-
CASSDGTAGFRNEQFF
TGTGCCAGCAGCGACGGTACGGCGGGGTTTCGCAATGAGCAGTTCTTC
>-|14|TRBJ2-7|TRBV6-2/TRBV6-3|-
CASSYGRDAYEQYF
TGTGCCAGCAGTTACGGGCGGGACGCATACGAGCAGTACTTC
>-|14|TRBJ2-5|TRBV10-3|-
CAISVGATKETQYF
TGTGCCATCAGTGTAGGAGCGACTAAAGAGACCCAGTACTTC
>-|19|TRBJ2-4|TRBV4-2|few
CASSLRPDYSALAKNIQYF
TGTGCCAGCAGCCTACGACCGGATTACAGCGCACTAGCCAAAAACATTCAGTACTTC
>-|15|TRBJ2-3|TRBV20-1|-
CSASVWREGTDTQYF
TGCAGTGCTAGCGTCTGGCGGGAAGGGACAGATACGCAGTATTTT
>-|13|TRBJ2-6|TRBV19|-
CASSIPGANVLTF
TGTGCCAGTAGTATACCTGGGGCCAACGTCCTGACTTTC
>TRBD2|13|TRBJ2-1|TRBV10-3|few
CAIASGTTNEQFF
TGTGCCATAGCTTCCGGGACTACCAATGAGCAGTTCTTC
>-|12|TRBJ1-1|TRBV18|-
CASSPAEGEAFF
TGTGCCAGCTCACCGGCAGAGGGGGAAGCTTTCTTT
>-|15|TRBJ2-2|TRBV20-1|few
CSAARGGSNTGELFF
TGCAGTGCTGCGAGGGGGGGGTCGAACACCGGGGAGCTGTTTTTT
>-|13|TRBJ1-4|TRBV29-1|-
CSAFEQGWEKLFF
TGCAGCGCCTTTGAGCAGGGTTGGGAAAAACTGTTTTTT
>TRBD2|18|TRBJ2-3|TRBV4-3|few
CASSSPGRLAGSTDTQYF
TGCGCCAGCAGCTCCCCCGGGAGGCTAGCGGGATCCACAGATACGCAGTATTTT
>TRBD2|16|TRBJ2-7|TRBV7-7|-
CASSPITSGGTYEQYF
TGTGCTAGCAGCCCAATCACTAGCGGGGGGACCTACGAGCAGTACTTC
>-|15|TRBJ1-1|TRBV6-1|few
CASSVEGLMNTEAFF
TGTGCCAGCAGTGTGGAGGGCCTCATGAACACTGAAGCTTTCTTT
>-|17|TRBJ2-1|TRBV12-3/TRBV12-4|-
CASSLRSTGSSYNEQFF
TGTGCCAGCAGTTTACGGTCCACTGGGAGCTCCTACAATGAGCAGTTCTTC
>-|12|TRBJ1-5|TRBV6-2/TRBV6-3|-
CGTADSNQPQHF
TGTGGGACAGCAGATAGCAATCAGCCCCAGCATTTT
>TRBD1|19|TRBJ1-6|TRBV6-5|few
CASSYLRTTGAEGDSPLHF
TGTGCCAGCAGTTACCTCCGGACTACAGGGGCAGAGGGGGATTCACCCCTCCACTTT
>-|16|TRBJ2-3|TRBV11-3|few
CASSLDGTREADTQYF
TGTGCCAGCAGCTTAGATGGGACAAGAGAAGCAGATACGCAGTATTTT
>-|16|TRBJ2-7|TRBV13|-
CASSSDGTSQPYEQYF
TGTGCCAGCAGCTCCGACGGCACTAGCCAACCCTACGAGCAGTACTTC
>TRBD2|14|TRBJ2-3|TRBV12-3/TRBV12-4|few
CASSSLAGDITQYF
TGTGCCAGCAGTTCCTTAGCGGGCGACATCACGCAGTATTTT
>-|14|TRBJ2-7|TRBV7-2|-
CASSLEAVSYEQYF
TGTGCCAGCAGCTTAGAAGCGGTCTCCTACGAGCAGTACTTC
>TRBD2|14|TRBJ2-1|TRBV20-1|few
CSASPGRGGNEQFF
TGCAGTGCTAGTCCTGGGAGGGGTGGGAATGAGCAGTTCTTC
>-|12|TRBJ2-1|TRBV12-3/TRBV12-4|few
CASSLGRYEQFF
TGTGCCAGCAGTTTAGGCCGATATGAGCAGTTCTTC
>-|13|TRBJ1-1|TRBV7-3|-
CASTVESGAEAFF
TGTGCCAGCACCGTCGAGAGTGGGGCTGAAGCTTTCTTT
>-|16|TRBJ2-1|TRBV11-2|-
CASSLALRDSYNEQFF
TGTGCCAGCAGCTTAGCACTTAGGGACTCCTACAATGAGCAGTTCTTC
>TRBD2|14|TRBJ2-7|TRBV5-1|once
CASRPAGGGSEQYF
TGCGCCAGCAGGCCGGCGGGAGGTGGCTCCGAGCAGTACTTC
>-|14|TRBJ2-3|TRBV5-1|many
CASSFGPSTDTQYF
TGCGCCAGCAGCTTCGGGCCCAGCACAGATACGCAGTATTTT
>-|13|TRBJ1-2|TRBV15|few
CATSTQGGYGYTF
TGTGCCACCAGCACACAGGGTGGCTATGGCTACACCTTC
>TRBD1|14|TRBJ1-1|TRBV7-2|few
CASSFTGGSTEAFF
TGTGCCAGCAGCTTTACAGGGGGAAGCACTGAAGCTTTCTTT
>TRBD2|20|TRBJ2-7|TRBV5-1|-
CASSLLPSTSGRSGVYEQYF
TGCGCCAGCAGCCTACTACCCTCGACTAGCGGGAGGAGTGGGGTTTACGAGCAGTACTTC
>-|13|TRBJ1-2|TRBV4-2|many
CASSPGTRDGYTF
TGTGCCAGCAGCCCGGGCACAAGGGATGGCTACACCTTC
>-|12|TRBJ2-1|TRBV7-2|few
CASSLFFNEQFF
TGTGCCAGCAGCTTATTTTTCAATGAGCAGTTCTTC
>-|15|TRBJ2-7|TRBV24-1|many
CATSGAWDGSYEQYF
TGTGCCACCAGTGGCGCTTGGGACGGCTCCTACGAGCAGTACTTC
>-|14|TRBJ2-1|TRBV13|-
CASSLVGSHNEQFF
TGTGCCAGCAGCTTAGTTGGCAGCCACAATGAGCAGTTCTTC
>-|14|TRBJ1-5|TRBV5-1|-
CASSLEAGSQPQHF
TGCGCCAGCAGCTTGGAGGCGGGAAGTCAGCCCCAGCATTTT
>-|15|TRBJ2-7|TRBV7-2|few
CASSPRVGGSYEQYF
TGTGCCAGCAGCCCCCGGGTAGGGGGCTCCTACGAGCAGTACTTC
>TRBD2|15|TRBJ2-3|TRBV7-2|few
CASSRGLAGDGTQYF
TGTGCCAGCAGCCGCGGACTAGCGGGAGACGGGACGCAGTATTTT
>-|14|TRBJ1-4|TRBV10-3|-
CAIRNGTVGEKLFF
TGTGCCATCAGGAACGGGACCGTGGGTGAAAAACTGTTTTTT
>TRBD2|15|TRBJ2-5|TRBV7-2|few
CASSYSRAGGETQYF
TGTGCCAGCAGCTATAGTAGAGCGGGGGGAGAGACCCAGTACTTC